A single sample is the source of the 29 T cell receptor beta chains below, sequenced in a study of a mutant IDH1 vaccine in newly diagnosed glioma. Indicated time point: week 47, end of study. Every vaccination contained 300 ug of the mutant IDH1 20-mer peptide and was paired with topical imiquimod. The repertoire was sequenced with immunoSEQ multiplex PCR; TCRdb's copy has only in-frame clones and lacks some. The sample contains tens of thousands of clones, less than 65% of which appear only once. Which antigens these TCRs recognize remains unknown. The specimen comprised peripheral blood mononuclear cells (PBMCs), sampled from a glioma patient whose treatment included an IDH1 peptide vaccine. These receptors originate from a man aged 40-49 years with glioma. Some clones in this sample may be carry-over from other donors' samples.

A remark on this clone: The junction differs from germline at one of its ends, possibly a read error. The gene calls are TRBV2 and TRBJ1-4; D is perhaps TRBD1 (5 bases). This CDR3 comprises 16 residues. Germline V gives CDR1 SNHLY, CDR2 FYNNEI. The CDR3 spells CASNENSGSVNEKLFF. The DNA of the CDR3 is TGTGCCAGCAATGAAAATTCAGGGTCCGTCAATGAAAAACTGTTTTTT.

The V gene is TRBV5-1, the J gene TRBJ2-7, with TRBD1 identical over 8 bases. The germline CDR1 and CDR2 sequences are SGHRS and YFSETQ. CDR3 size: 16 residues. With 4 bases clipped from V and 3 bases from J, the junction kept 12 bases outside the gene matches. Here the CDR3 reads CASSQDGTGHFYEQYF. CDR3 in DNA: TGCGCCAGCAGCCAAGATGGGACAGGCCACTTCTACGAGCAGTACTTC.

This chain joins TRBV5-6 and TRBJ2-3, with D possibly being TRBD2 (6 bases). Germline loops: CDR1 SGHDT, CDR2 YYEEEE. Trimming took 1 base from V and 0 from J, leaving 9 bases between them. This CDR3 has 15 residues. The CDR3 nucleotides are TGTGCCAGCAGCTTGAGGAGGGCTAGCACAGATACGCAGTATTTT. It translates to CASSLRRASTDTQYF.

This clone has a single count. This chain links TRBV27 with TRBJ2-7; D is unclear. Per the germline V gene, CDR1 is MNHEY and CDR2 is SMNVEV (reference sequence). V lost 4 bases and J lost 0, with 10 bases in between. This CDR3 is built from 14 residues. CDR3 nucleotides: TGTGCCAGCAGTTATGGGATGAGCTCCTACGAGCAGTACTTC. Its translation is CASSYGMSSYEQYF.

CDR3 region: CASRRTGGPGETQYF. In nucleotides, the CDR3 is TGTGCCAGCAGGAGGACAGGGGGCCCTGGGGAGACCCAGTACTTC. The chain couples TRBV2 to TRBJ2-5; TRBD1 agrees at 11 bases. V lost 6 bases and J lost 5; bases outside the gene matches: 8. The CDR3 sequence is 15 residues long. CDR1 SNHLY and CDR2 FYNNEI come from the germline V gene.

Worth noting for this clone: This is likely a read error, given that the CDR3 carries no conserved phenylalanine or tryptophan at its end. Because the CDR3's place on the DNA is in doubt, the DNA is left out and the CDR3 is given as listed by TCRdb. The V call is TRBV2, the J call TRBJ1-1. Germline CDR1 and CDR2: SNHLY and FYNNEI. Counting both end residues, the CDR3 totals 9 amino acids. CDR3 sequence reads: CASSSGGTV.

The chain has TRBV6-5 and TRBJ1-2, with TRBD1 as a possible D gene (6 bases). This CDR3 comprises 15 residues. V shed 6 bases and J shed 0 bases, with 14 bases lying between them. From germline, CDR1 is MNHEY and CDR2 SVGAGI. This chain's CDR3 is CASSPQGPTNYGYTF. CDR3 DNA: TGTGCCAGCAGCCCACAGGGTCCTACTAACTATGGCTACACCTTC.

This chain links TRBV29-1 with TRBJ2-3; TRBD1 or TRBD2 may be the D gene (5 bases each). The CDR3 is 15 amino acids. Germline CDR1 is SQVTM and CDR2 is ANQGSEA. Trimming removed 0 bases from V and 2 bases from J, with 12 bases in between. The CDR3 loop is CSVEDNLGTTDTQYF. As DNA, the CDR3 is TGCAGCGTTGAAGATAATCTGGGGACCACAGATACGCAGTATTTT.

The chain employs TRBV6-5 and TRBJ1-1; 9 nucleotides line up with TRBD1. CDR1 is MNHEY and CDR2 is SVGAGI in the germline V gene. J was trimmed by 4 bases and V by 5 bases; bases with no gene match: 2. The CDR3 length is 13 residues. For the CDR3, the DNA is TGTGCCAGCAGTCTACAGGGGGCCACTGAAGCTTTCTTT. Translated, it gives CASSLQGATEAFF.

The chain carries TRBV6-5 and TRBJ1-1; possible D gene TRBD1, 5 bases. The CDR3 spans 14 residues. V dropped 2 bases and J dropped 1 base, with 8 bases sitting between them. CDR1 MNHEY and CDR2 SVGAGI come from the germline V gene. The CDR3 region is CASSYAGTNTEAFF. The DNA of the CDR3 is TGTGCCAGCAGTTACGCAGGGACGAACACTGAAGCTTTCTTT.

This clone has a single count. CDR3 sequence: CAWSVGLAPTDTQYF. The CDR3 DNA sequence: TGTGCCTGGAGTGTAGGGCTAGCCCCCACAGATACGCAGTATTTT. The V and J genes are TRBV30 and TRBJ2-3; a possible D gene is TRBD2 (5 bases). The germline CDR1 and CDR2 sequences are GTSNPN and SVGIG (reference sequence). This CDR3 contains 15 residues. The V end was cut by 0 bases, the J end by 2 bases, with 12 bases between.

The rearrangement uses TRBV5-4 and TRBJ2-5, with 12 bases aligning to TRBD2. The CDR3 covers 16 residues. J gave up 1 base and V 4 bases, and 5 bases lay outside the gene matches. Germline values: CDR1 SGHNT, CDR2 YYREEE (reference sequence). CDR3 residues: CASSLGLAGSQETQYF. CDR3 in DNA: TGTGCCAGCAGCCTTGGACTAGCGGGGAGCCAAGAGACCCAGTACTTC.

The chain links TRBV4-1 to TRBJ2-6; 11 bases agree with TRBD2. V shed 5 bases and J 4 bases; nucleotides not matched to a gene: 4. From germline, CDR1 is MGHRA and CDR2 YSYEKL. This CDR3 spans 16 amino acids. CDR3 residues: CASSVSGGAGANVLTF. CDR3 nucleotides: TGCGCCAGCAGCGTTAGCGGGGGGGCCGGGGCCAACGTCCTGACTTTC.

This chain links TRBV5-1 with TRBJ2-2, with 10 bases fitting TRBD1. Germline CDR1 is SGHRS and CDR2 is YFSETQ. The CDR3 is 14 residues long. J gave up 4 bases and V 6 bases, and 3 bases lay outside the gene matches. CDR3 protein: CASNRDRGTGELFF. In DNA form, the CDR3 reads TGCGCCAGCAACCGGGACAGGGGCACCGGGGAGCTGTTTTTT.

The CDR3: CASSPPNTNEKLFF. CDR3 bases: TGTGCCAGCTCACCACCGAACACTAATGAAAAACTGTTTTTT. The chain carries TRBV18 and TRBJ1-4, with D unresolved. The ends were cut back, 0 bases at V and 2 bases at J, with 4 bases in the middle. The CDR3 has 14 amino acids. Germline CDR1 reads KGHSH; CDR2 reads LQKENI.

The V and J genes are TRBV13 and TRBJ2-7; TRBD1 matches 10 bases. V shed 5 bases and J 2 bases; nucleotides not matched to a gene: 3. This CDR3 region has 14 residues. Germline values: CDR1 PRHDT, CDR2 FYEKMQ (reference sequence). The CDR3 region has the DNA TGTGCCAGCAGCCCCGGGACAGGGGCCTACGAGCAGTACTTC. Translating gives CASSPGTGAYEQYF.

The genes are TRBV30 and TRBJ2-3, with D uncertain. The V gene's germline CDR1 is GTSNPN and CDR2 SVGIG (reference sequence). The V end was cut by 3 bases, the J end by 0 bases, with 7 bases between. The CDR3 length is 13 residues. The CDR3 sequence: CAWRRSSTDTQYF. Written as DNA, the CDR3 is TGTGCCTGGAGAAGGAGCAGCACAGATACGCAGTATTTT. Full variable domain (missing parts from reference TRBV30 and TRBJ2-3): SQTIHQWPATLVQPVGSPLSLECTVEGTSNPNLYWYRQAAGRGLQLLFYSVGIGQISSEVPQNLSASRPQDRQFILSSKKLLLSDSGFYLCAWRRSSTDTQYFGPGTRLTVL.

The gene calls are TRBV5-4 and TRBJ1-5, with D unresolved. Trimming took off 1 base at V and 4 bases at J, with 9 bases between the two ends. Germline V gene data show CDR1 as SGHNT and CDR2 as YYREEE (reference sequence). This CDR3 has 14 amino acids. CDR3 sequence: CASSLPGPNQPQHF. In DNA form, the CDR3 reads TGTGCCAGCAGCTTGCCCGGGCCTAATCAGCCCCAGCATTTT.

The CDR3 spells CASSAPSGGGTDTQYF. The CDR3 nucleotides read TGTGCCAGCAGCGCCCCTAGCGGGGGGGGCACAGATACGCAGTATTTT. The genes are TRBV7-9 and TRBJ2-3, with 12 bases that match TRBD2. CDR1 is SEHNR and CDR2 is FQNEAQ in the germline V gene (reference sequence). V dropped 5 bases and J dropped 1; count of bases not matched to a gene: 4. CDR3 length: 16 amino acids.

This chain links TRBV6-1 with TRBJ2-1, with D unresolved. Germline-derived CDR1 and CDR2 are MNHNS and SASEGT. CDR3 length equals 14 residues. The V end lost 7 bases, the J end lost 7 bases, and 17 bases lay between the germline ends. The CDR3: CASTPGVAQNEQFF. The CDR3 DNA is TGTGCCAGCACTCCTGGGGTGGCCCAAAATGAGCAGTTCTTC.

The rearrangement uses TRBV29-1 and TRBJ1-1; D gene uncertain. Trimming shortened V by 4 bases and J by 1 base, and 10 bases separated the two germline ends. Germline V gene sequence: CDR1 SQVTM, CDR2 ANQGSEA. This CDR3 contains 13 residues. The CDR3 loop is CSVVHSTNTEAFF. The DNA of the CDR3 is TGCAGCGTTGTACACAGTACGAACACTGAAGCTTTCTTT.

The genes are TRBV15 and TRBJ1-5; a possible D gene is TRBD1 (5 bases). This CDR3 is 14 amino acids long. V lost 3 bases and J 4 bases, leaving 10 bases between the germline ends. CDR1 is LNHNV and CDR2 is YYDKDF in the germline V gene (reference sequence). The CDR3 DNA reads as TGTGCCACCAGCAGGGACCGGGGGAATCAGCCCCAGCATTTT. Protein: CATSRDRGNQPQHF.

This clone was found once. V usage is TRBV7-9 and J usage is TRBJ2-5; possible D gene TRBD2, 6 bases. The CDR3 loop spans 15 amino acids. The germline gives CDR1 SEHNR, CDR2 FQNEAQ (reference sequence). Trimming cost V 4 bases and J 5 bases, with 17 bases left between them. The CDR3 DNA is TGTGCCAGCAGCTGGGCCGGAGGGAGGCAGGAGACCCAGTACTTC. It specifies CASSWAGGRQETQYF.

The chain links TRBV2 to TRBJ1-1; 8 bases align to TRBD1. With 8 bases clipped from V and 5 bases from J, the junction kept 10 bases outside the gene matches. Germline CDR1 is SNHLY and CDR2 is FYNNEI. This CDR3 has 14 amino acids. CDR3 nucleotide sequence: TGTGCCAGCGGGGGGCAGGGGGCAGGGACTGAAGCTTTCTTT. It codes for CASGGQGAGTEAFF.

Written as DNA, the CDR3 is TGTGCCAGCAGCAAAAGAAGGGGAATTTGCGAAAAACTGTTTTTT. Protein sequence: CASSKRRGICEKLFF. The chain combines TRBV21-1 with TRBJ1-4; the tabulated D call, TRBD1, remains unverified against the DNA. TRBV21-1 is deemed a pseudogene. The CDR3 totals 15 residues.

V gene TRBV12-5 combines with J gene TRBJ2-5; D is ambiguous. Germline CDR1 reads LGHNT; CDR2 reads FRNRAP. The V end was cut by 6 bases, the J end by 3 bases, with 17 bases between. The CDR3 length is 15 residues. The CDR3, as DNA: TGTGCTAGTGGCCCGGGCGGCGGTGCTGAAGAGACCCAGTACTTC. It encodes CASGPGGGAEETQYF.

The gene calls are TRBV5-1 and TRBJ1-4; possible D gene TRBD1, 5 bases. Germline CDR1 is SGHRS and CDR2 is YFSETQ. This CDR3 is built from 13 residues. V was cut by 3 bases and J by 5 bases, with 8 bases left in between. CDR3 loop: CASSSRENEKLFF. The CDR3 DNA reads TGCGCCAGCAGCTCCAGGGAGAATGAAAAACTGTTTTTT.

Only a few counts were recorded for this clone. The genes are TRBV4-1 and TRBJ1-6; D call uncertain. The V gene's germline CDR1 is MGHRA and CDR2 YSYEKL. The length of the CDR3 is 15 residues. Trimming took off 1 base at V and 9 bases at J, with 13 bases between the two ends. CDR3 protein: CASSQANVGVSPLHF. CDR3 nucleotides: TGCGCCAGCAGCCAAGCTAACGTCGGGGTTTCACCCCTCCACTTT.

In this sample, this clone turned up a few times. The chain employs TRBV10-2 and TRBJ1-6, with unresolved D. Germline V CDR1 and CDR2: WSHSY, SAAADI. CDR3 size: 17 residues. V gave up 6 bases and J gave up 4 bases, with 19 bases separating them. The CDR3, as DNA: TGCGCCAGCAGGTACGACGACCCCGTGGGGTATAATTCACCCCTCCACTTT. Translated, it gives CASRYDDPVGYNSPLHF.